The rows below give T cell receptor beta chains drawn from one sample of a study of response to subunit inactivated influenza vaccine. Each CDR3 protein gets one entry after TCRdb re-called the RT-PCR reads with MiXCR. The sample has about 830,000 distinct CDR3 sequences; less than 20% are singletons. This material consisted of PBMCs from blood, taken about 5 days after vaccination. The receptors derive from a man in his fifties or sixties who received an inactivated influenza vaccine. Both conserved end residues are part of each CDR3.

v_gene	j_gene	CDR3aa
TRBV20-1	TRBJ2-5	CSATVLATKTQYF
TRBV20-1	TRBJ2-1	CSASDSFQNEQFF
TRBV7-2	TRBJ1-2	CASSLDWTDYGYTF
TRBV20-1	TRBJ2-6	CSAQGDRGPGANVLTF
TRBV3-1	TRBJ2-3	CASSQVRGETRRTDTQYF
TRBV7-2	TRBJ1-3	CASSPDFHSGNTIYF
TRBV5-4	TRBJ2-4	CASSLDRVTIQYF
TRBV12-3/TRBV12-4	TRBJ2-1	CASSFAGPGNEQFF
TRBV27	TRBJ2-1	CASSPGVSGYNEQFF
TRBV5-1	TRBJ2-3	CASSWDPSGGPSTDTQYF
TRBV10-2	TRBJ2-1	CASRGPNEQFF
TRBV12-3/TRBV12-4	TRBJ2-7	CASSGRDRGFYEQYF
TRBV11-3	TRBJ2-7	CASSQTGDGEQYF
TRBV10-3	TRBJ2-1	CAISGGQGSYNEQFF
TRBV12-3/TRBV12-4	TRBJ2-7	CASRWTDSYEQYF